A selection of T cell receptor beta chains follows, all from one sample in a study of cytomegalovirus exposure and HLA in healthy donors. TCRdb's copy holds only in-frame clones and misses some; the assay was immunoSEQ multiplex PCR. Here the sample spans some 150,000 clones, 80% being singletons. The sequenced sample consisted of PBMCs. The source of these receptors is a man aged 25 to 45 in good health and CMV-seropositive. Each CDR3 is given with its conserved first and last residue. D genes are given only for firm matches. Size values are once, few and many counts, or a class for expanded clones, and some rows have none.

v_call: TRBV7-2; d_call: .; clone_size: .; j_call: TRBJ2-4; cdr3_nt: TGTGCCAGCAGCTTCACCGGGACTCCCAAAAACATTCAGTACTTC; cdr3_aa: CASSFTGTPKNIQYF
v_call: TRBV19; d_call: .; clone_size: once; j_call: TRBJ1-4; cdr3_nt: TGTGCCAGTAGTATCAGGAGTTCTAGCGAAAAACTGTTTTTT; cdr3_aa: CASSIRSSSEKLFF
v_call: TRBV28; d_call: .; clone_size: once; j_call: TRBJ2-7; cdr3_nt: TGTGCCAGCAGCGCCGTGCCAGGCCCCTACGAGCAGTACTTC; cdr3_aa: CASSAVPGPYEQYF
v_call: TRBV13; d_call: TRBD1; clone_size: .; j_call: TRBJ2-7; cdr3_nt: TGTGCCAGCAAATCAAGTAGGACAGGGCTGAGCGAGCAGTACTTC; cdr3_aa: CASKSSRTGLSEQYF
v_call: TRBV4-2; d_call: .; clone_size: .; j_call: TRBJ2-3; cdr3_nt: TGTGCCAGCAGCCCCCGGAACTCGCGGTGGAGCACAGATACGCAGTATTTT; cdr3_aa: CASSPRNSRWSTDTQYF
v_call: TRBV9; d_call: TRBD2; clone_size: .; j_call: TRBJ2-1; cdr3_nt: TGTGCCAGCAGCGTAGTAGTTAGCGGGAACGATGAGCAGTTCTTC; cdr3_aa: CASSVVVSGNDEQFF
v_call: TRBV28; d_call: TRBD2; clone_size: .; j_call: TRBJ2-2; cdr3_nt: TGTGCCAGCAGCCGACTAGCGTCCAACACCGGGGAGCTGTTTTTT; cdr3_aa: CASSRLASNTGELFF
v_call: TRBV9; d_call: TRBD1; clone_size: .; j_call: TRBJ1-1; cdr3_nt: TGTGCCAGCAGCGCGACAGGGGCTAGCACTGAAGCTTTCTTT; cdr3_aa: CASSATGASTEAFF
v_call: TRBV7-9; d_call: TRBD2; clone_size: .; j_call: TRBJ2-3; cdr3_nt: TGTGCCAGCAGCTTTATTGCGGGAGGGCCCGGAGATACGCAGTATTTT; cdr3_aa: CASSFIAGGPGDTQYF
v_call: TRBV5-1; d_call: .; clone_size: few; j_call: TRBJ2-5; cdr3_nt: TGCGCCAGCAGCATCGGACAGCACCAAGAGACCCAGTACTTC; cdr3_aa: CASSIGQHQETQYF
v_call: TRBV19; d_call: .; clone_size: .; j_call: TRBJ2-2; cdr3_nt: TGTGCCAGTAGTATAGACCTAGCCCGGGCCAGAGGCGGGGAGCTGTTTTTT; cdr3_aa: CASSIDLARARGGELFF
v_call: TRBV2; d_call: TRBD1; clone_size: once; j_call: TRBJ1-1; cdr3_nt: TGTGCCAGCGACGAAGGGGGCGATGGCGCTGAAGCTTTCTTT; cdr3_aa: CASDEGGDGAEAFF
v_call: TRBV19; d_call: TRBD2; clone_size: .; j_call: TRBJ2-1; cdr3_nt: TGTGCCAGTAGTACCCGTTCGGGGGGGACGGTGGGGAATGAGCAGTTCTTC; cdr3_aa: CASSTRSGGTVGNEQFF
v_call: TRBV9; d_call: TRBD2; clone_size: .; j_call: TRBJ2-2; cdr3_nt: TGTGCCAGCAGCGGGGGACTAGCGGTAAACACCGGGGAGCTGTTTTTT; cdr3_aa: CASSGGLAVNTGELFF
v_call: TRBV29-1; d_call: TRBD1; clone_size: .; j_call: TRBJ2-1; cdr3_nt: TGCAGCGTTCAAGGGACAGGGTACAATGAGCAGTTCTTC; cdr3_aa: CSVQGTGYNEQFF
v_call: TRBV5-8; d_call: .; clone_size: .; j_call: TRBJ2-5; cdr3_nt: TGTGCCAGCAGCCTTCGGTCCCCAGAGACCCAGTACTTC; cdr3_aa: CASSLRSPETQYF
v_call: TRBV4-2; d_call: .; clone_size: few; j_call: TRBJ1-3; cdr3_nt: TGTGCCAGCAGCCAGGCCAGAGTCCAAATAAGAATTGCGGATGGAAACACCATATATTTT; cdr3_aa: CASSQARVQIRIADGNTIYF
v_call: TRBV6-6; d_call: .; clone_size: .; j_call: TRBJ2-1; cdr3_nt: TGTGCCAGCAGTTACTCGACAGTATCCTACAATGAGCAGTTCTTC; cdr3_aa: CASSYSTVSYNEQFF
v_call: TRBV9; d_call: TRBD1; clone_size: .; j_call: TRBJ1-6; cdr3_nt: TGTGCCAGCAGCGTAGATGGGACAGGGGATTCACCCCTCCACTTT; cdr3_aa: CASSVDGTGDSPLHF
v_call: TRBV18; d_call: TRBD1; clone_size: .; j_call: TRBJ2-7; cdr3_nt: TGTGCCAGCTCACCAAGTTCAGGGGGTGGCGAGCAGTACTTC; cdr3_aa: CASSPSSGGGEQYF
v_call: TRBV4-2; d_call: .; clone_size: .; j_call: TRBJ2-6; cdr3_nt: TGTGCCAGCAGCCAAGTAAACTCTGGGGCCAACGTCCTGACTTTC; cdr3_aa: CASSQVNSGANVLTF
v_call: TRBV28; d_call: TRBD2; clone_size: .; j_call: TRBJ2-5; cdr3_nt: TGTGCCAGCAGTTTCAGCGGGATGAGGCTAGAGACCCAGTACTTC; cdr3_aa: CASSFSGMRLETQYF
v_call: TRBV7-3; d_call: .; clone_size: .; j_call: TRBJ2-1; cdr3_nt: TGTGCCAGCAGCTTAACGGCAGGGTACAATGAGCAGTTCTTC; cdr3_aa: CASSLTAGYNEQFF
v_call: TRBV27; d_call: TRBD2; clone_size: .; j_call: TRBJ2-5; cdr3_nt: TGTGCCACCAGGGGGCGATGGAGCGGGAGGGCCGGAGAGACCCAGTACTTC; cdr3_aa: CATRGRWSGRAGETQYF
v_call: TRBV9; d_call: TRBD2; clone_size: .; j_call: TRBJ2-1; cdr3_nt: TGTGCCAGCAGCGCGAAGACTAGCGGATTCTCCTACAATGAGCAGTTCTTC; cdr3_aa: CASSAKTSGFSYNEQFF
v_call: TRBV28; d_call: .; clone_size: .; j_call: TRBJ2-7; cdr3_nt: TGTGCCAGCAGGCCTCGACAAGGCTCCTACGAGCAGTACTTC; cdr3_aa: CASRPRQGSYEQYF
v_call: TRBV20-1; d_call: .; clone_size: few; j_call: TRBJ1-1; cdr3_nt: TGCAGTGCCCCAGTAAACACTGAAGCTTTCTTT; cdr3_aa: CSAPVNTEAFF
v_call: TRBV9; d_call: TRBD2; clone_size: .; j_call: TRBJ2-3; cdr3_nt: TGTGCCAGCAGCGTAGGCGGGGGGGACACAGATACGCAGTATTTT; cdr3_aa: CASSVGGGDTDTQYF
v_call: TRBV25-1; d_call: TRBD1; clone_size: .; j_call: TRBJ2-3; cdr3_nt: TGTGCCAGCAGTGCCCAGCCAGGGGGCAGGGACACAGATACGCAGTATTTT; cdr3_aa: CASSAQPGGRDTDTQYF
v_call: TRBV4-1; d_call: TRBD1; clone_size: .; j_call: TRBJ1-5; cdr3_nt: TGCGCCAGCAGCCGGGGGGACAGGGAAGTCAATCAGCCCCAGCATTTT; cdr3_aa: CASSRGDREVNQPQHF
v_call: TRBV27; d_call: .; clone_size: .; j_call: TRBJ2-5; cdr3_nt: TGTGCCAGCAGTCTTACCCTACAAGAGACCCAGTACTTC; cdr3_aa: CASSLTLQETQYF
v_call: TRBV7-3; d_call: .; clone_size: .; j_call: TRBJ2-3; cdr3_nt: TGTGCCAGCAGCCCCGGGGTCGGAGGGGCAGATACGCAGTATTTT; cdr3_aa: CASSPGVGGADTQYF
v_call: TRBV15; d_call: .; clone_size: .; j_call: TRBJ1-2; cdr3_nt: TGTGCCACCAGCAGAGGTGGGGGCCGGAGTGGCTACACCTTC; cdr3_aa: CATSRGGGRSGYTF
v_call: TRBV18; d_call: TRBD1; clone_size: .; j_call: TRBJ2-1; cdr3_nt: TGTGCCAGCTCACTGGGACAGGGCTATGAGCAGTTCTTC; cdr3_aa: CASSLGQGYEQFF
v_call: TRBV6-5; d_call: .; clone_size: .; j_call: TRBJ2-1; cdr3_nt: TGTGCCAGCAGTTACTCGATAGAGCGGAGCAATGAGCAGTTCTTC; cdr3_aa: CASSYSIERSNEQFF
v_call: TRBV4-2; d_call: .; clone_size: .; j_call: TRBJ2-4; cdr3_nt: TGTGCCAGCAGCCAAGAAGGGGTCCAACGTGTAGGCAAAAACATTCAGTACTTC; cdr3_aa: CASSQEGVQRVGKNIQYF
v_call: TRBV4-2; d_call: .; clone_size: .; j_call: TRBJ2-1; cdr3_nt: TGTGCCAGCAGCCAAGGAGTCTCCGGCTCCTACAATGAGCAGTTCTTC; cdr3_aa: CASSQGVSGSYNEQFF
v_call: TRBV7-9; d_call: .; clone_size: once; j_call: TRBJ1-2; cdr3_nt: TGTGCCAGCAGCTTCGCGACAACTCCCTATGGCTACACCTTC; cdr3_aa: CASSFATTPYGYTF
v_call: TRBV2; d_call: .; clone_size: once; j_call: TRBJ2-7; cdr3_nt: TGTGCCAGCAAGGGACATCCCTCCGAGCAGTACTTC; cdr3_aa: CASKGHPSEQYF
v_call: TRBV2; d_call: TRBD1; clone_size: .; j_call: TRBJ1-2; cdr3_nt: TGTGCCAGCAGCCTCAGGGGGGACTATGGCTACACCTTC; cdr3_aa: CASSLRGDYGYTF
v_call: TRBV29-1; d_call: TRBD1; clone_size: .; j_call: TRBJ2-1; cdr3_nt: TGCAGCGTTCAGACAGGGCCCAATGAGCAGTTCTTC; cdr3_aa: CSVQTGPNEQFF
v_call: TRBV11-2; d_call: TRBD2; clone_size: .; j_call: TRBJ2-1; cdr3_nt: TGTGCCAGCAGCTTAGAGGGACTAGCGGGATCAAACAATGAGCAGTTCTTC; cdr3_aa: CASSLEGLAGSNNEQFF
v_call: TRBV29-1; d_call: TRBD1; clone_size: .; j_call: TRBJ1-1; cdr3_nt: TGCAGCGTAGTCGACAGGGGGCGTTTGCTCACTGAAGCTTTCTTT; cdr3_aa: CSVVDRGRLLTEAFF
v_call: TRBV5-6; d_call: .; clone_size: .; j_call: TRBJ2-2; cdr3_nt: TGTGCCAGCAGTATGGGGCCTGCGAACACCGGGGAGCTGTTTTTT; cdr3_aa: CASSMGPANTGELFF
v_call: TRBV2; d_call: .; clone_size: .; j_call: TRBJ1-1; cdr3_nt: TGTGCCAGCAGTGGGGACACCAGGAGCACTGAAGCTTTCTTT; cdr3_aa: CASSGDTRSTEAFF
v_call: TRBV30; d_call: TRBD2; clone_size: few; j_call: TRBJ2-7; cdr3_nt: TGTGCCCTTACCGGGACTAGCCTCCCGAACTACGAGCAGTACTTC; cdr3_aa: CALTGTSLPNYEQYF
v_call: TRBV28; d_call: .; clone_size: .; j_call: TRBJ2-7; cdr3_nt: TGTGCCAGCAGTCCCCCTGAGAGGCAGGGGAACGAGCAGTACTTC; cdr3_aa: CASSPPERQGNEQYF
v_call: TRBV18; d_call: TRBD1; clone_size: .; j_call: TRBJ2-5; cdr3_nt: TGTGCCAGCTCCCGTGGGACAGAACAAGAGACCCAGTACTTC; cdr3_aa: CASSRGTEQETQYF
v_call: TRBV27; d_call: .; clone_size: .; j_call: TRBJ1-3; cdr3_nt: TGTGCCAGCAGTCCCCTGCGGCCGGGGGTTGGAAACACCATATATTTT; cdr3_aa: CASSPLRPGVGNTIYF
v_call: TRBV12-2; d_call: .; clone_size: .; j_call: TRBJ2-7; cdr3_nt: TGTGCAAGTCGCCCCCCTTGTTGTTTCAGGGGGAGCTGCCACGAGCAGTACTTC; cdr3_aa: CASRPPCCFRGSCHEQYF
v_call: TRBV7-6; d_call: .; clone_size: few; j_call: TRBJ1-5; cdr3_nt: TGTGCCAGCAGCTTACGGGTAGATCAGCCCCAGCATTTT; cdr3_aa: CASSLRVDQPQHF
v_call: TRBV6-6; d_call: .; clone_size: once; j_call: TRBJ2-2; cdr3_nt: TGTGCCAGCACCCAAAGAGGGGAGGCCACCGGGGAGCTGTTTTTT; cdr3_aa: CASTQRGEATGELFF
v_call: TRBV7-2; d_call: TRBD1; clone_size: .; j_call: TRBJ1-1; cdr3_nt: TGTGCCAGCAGCCCCCGACAGGGGGCACACACTGAAGCTTTCTTT; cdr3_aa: CASSPRQGAHTEAFF
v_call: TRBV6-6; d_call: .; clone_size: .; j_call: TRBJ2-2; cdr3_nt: TGTGCCAGCAGTTACTCGTCAGGGTCCGGGGAGCTGTTTTTT; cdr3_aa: CASSYSSGSGELFF
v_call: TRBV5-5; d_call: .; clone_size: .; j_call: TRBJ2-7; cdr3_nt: TGTGCCAGCAGCTTGGAGGTCTTCAGCGGACGGGGCGAGCAGTACTTC; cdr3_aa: CASSLEVFSGRGEQYF
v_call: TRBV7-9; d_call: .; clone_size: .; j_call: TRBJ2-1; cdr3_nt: TGTGCCAGCAGCTTAGTAGCGAATGAGCAGTTCTTC; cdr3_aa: CASSLVANEQFF
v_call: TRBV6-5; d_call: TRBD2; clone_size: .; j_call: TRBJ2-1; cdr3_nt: TGTGCCAGCAGTTACCTAGCGGGAGAGAAGGATGAGCAGTTCTTC; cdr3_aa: CASSYLAGEKDEQFF
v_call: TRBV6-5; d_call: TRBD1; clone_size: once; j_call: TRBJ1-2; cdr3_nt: TGTGCCAGCAGTCAGCGGAGACAGGGAAGCTATGGCTACACCTTC; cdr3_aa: CASSQRRQGSYGYTF